Listed below are T cell receptor beta chains from one sample, sequenced in a study of technical replicates of blood from a few donors. The protocol was immunoSEQ multiplex PCR, while the TCRdb copy is restricted to in-frame clones and leaves out a portion. Of about 88,000 clones in the sample, under 95% are singletons; the top ten hold roughly 0.25%. Sequencing was performed on T cells isolated from PBMCs. Source of these receptors: a human donor in good health. Both conserved end residues are part of each CDR3. A D gene is named only where the DNA matches it firmly. Size is omitted from some rows. Given values are once, few, many or a class for expanded clones.

cdr3_length: 13
j_call: TRBJ1-6
clone_size: -
d_call: -
v_call: TRBV15
cdr3_aa: CATTTGLGSPLHF
cdr3_nt: TGTGCCACGACCACAGGGTTGGGATCACCCCTCCACTTT

cdr3_length: 14
j_call: TRBJ1-5
clone_size: -
d_call: TRBD1
v_call: TRBV6-1
cdr3_aa: CASSEGQGAQPQHF
cdr3_nt: TGTGCCAGCAGTGAGGGACAGGGGGCTCAGCCCCAGCATTTT

cdr3_length: 16
j_call: TRBJ2-1
clone_size: -
d_call: -
v_call: TRBV27
cdr3_aa: CASSLSQATSYNEQFF
cdr3_nt: TGTGCCAGCAGTTTAAGTCAGGCTACCTCCTACAATGAGCAGTTCTTC

cdr3_length: 15
j_call: TRBJ2-5
clone_size: -
d_call: TRBD1
v_call: TRBV27
cdr3_aa: CASSFQQGAAETQYF
cdr3_nt: TGTGCCAGCAGTTTCCAACAGGGGGCTGCAGAGACCCAGTACTTC

cdr3_length: 12
j_call: TRBJ1-2
clone_size: once
d_call: -
v_call: TRBV7-9
cdr3_aa: CASSFLGDGYTF
cdr3_nt: TGTGCCAGCAGCTTTCTCGGGGATGGCTACACCTTC

cdr3_length: 15
j_call: TRBJ2-7
clone_size: -
d_call: TRBD2
v_call: TRBV6-1
cdr3_aa: CASSPPGLSSYEQYF
cdr3_nt: TGTGCCAGCAGTCCCCCGGGACTATCCTCCTACGAGCAGTACTTC

cdr3_length: 16
j_call: TRBJ1-1
clone_size: few
d_call: -
v_call: TRBV27
cdr3_aa: CASTRWTAGMNTEAFF
cdr3_nt: TGTGCCAGCACCCGATGGACAGCTGGGATGAACACTGAAGCTTTCTTT

cdr3_length: 16
j_call: TRBJ1-2
clone_size: -
d_call: -
v_call: TRBV4-1
cdr3_aa: CASSPPRKPANYGYTF
cdr3_nt: TGCGCCAGCAGCCCACCCCGAAAGCCGGCTAACTATGGCTACACCTTC

cdr3_length: 15
j_call: TRBJ1-2
clone_size: -
d_call: TRBD1
v_call: TRBV7-6
cdr3_aa: CASGGTLTGEDGYTF
cdr3_nt: TGTGCCAGCGGGGGTACCTTAACAGGGGAGGATGGCTACACCTTC

cdr3_length: 16
j_call: TRBJ2-1
clone_size: -
d_call: TRBD2
v_call: TRBV19
cdr3_aa: CASSILSGSSYNEQFF
cdr3_nt: TGTGCCAGTAGTATCTTGAGCGGGAGCTCCTACAATGAGCAGTTCTTC

cdr3_length: 15
j_call: TRBJ2-1
clone_size: -
d_call: TRBD1
v_call: TRBV7-6
cdr3_aa: CASSPGQGTYNEQFF
cdr3_nt: TGTGCCAGCAGCCCTGGACAGGGTACCTACAATGAGCAGTTCTTC

cdr3_length: 12
j_call: TRBJ1-5
clone_size: -
d_call: -
v_call: TRBV28
cdr3_aa: CVTGGSNQPQHF
cdr3_nt: TGTGTTACAGGTGGTAGCAATCAGCCCCAGCATTTT

cdr3_length: 15
j_call: TRBJ2-2
clone_size: -
d_call: TRBD1
v_call: TRBV5-1
cdr3_aa: CASSTGTGDTGELFF
cdr3_nt: TGCGCCAGCAGCACCGGGACAGGGGACACCGGGGAGCTGTTTTTT

cdr3_length: 16
j_call: TRBJ2-5
clone_size: -
d_call: TRBD2
v_call: TRBV5-1
cdr3_aa: CASSSNILASGGTQYF
cdr3_nt: TGCGCCAGCAGCTCTAATATACTAGCGTCGGGCGGGACCCAGTACTTC

cdr3_length: 14
j_call: TRBJ1-1
clone_size: -
d_call: -
v_call: TRBV4-1
cdr3_aa: CASSQERANTEAFF
cdr3_nt: TGCGCCAGCAGCCAAGAGAGAGCGAACACTGAAGCTTTCTTT

cdr3_length: 14
j_call: TRBJ1-2
clone_size: -
d_call: -
v_call: TRBV5-1
cdr3_aa: CASSLGWERDGYTF
cdr3_nt: TGCGCCAGCAGCTTGGGATGGGAGAGGGATGGCTACACCTTC

cdr3_length: 12
j_call: TRBJ2-4
clone_size: -
d_call: TRBD1
v_call: TRBV6-1
cdr3_aa: CASGQGANIQYF
cdr3_nt: TGTGCCAGCGGGCAGGGGGCCAACATTCAGTACTTC

cdr3_length: 11
j_call: TRBJ2-2
clone_size: -
d_call: -
v_call: TRBV10-1
cdr3_aa: CASSATGELFF
cdr3_nt: TGCGCCAGCAGTGCGACCGGGGAGCTGTTTTTT

cdr3_length: 13
j_call: TRBJ1-1
clone_size: -
d_call: -
v_call: TRBV10-2
cdr3_aa: CASARGSGTEAFF
cdr3_nt: TGCGCCAGCGCTAGGGGGAGTGGAACTGAAGCTTTCTTT

cdr3_length: 14
j_call: TRBJ2-6
clone_size: -
d_call: -
v_call: TRBV10-2
cdr3_aa: CASSEGSVTNVLTF
cdr3_nt: TGCGCCAGCAGTGAGGGAAGCGTGACCAACGTCCTGACTTTC

cdr3_length: 14
j_call: TRBJ2-7
clone_size: -
d_call: TRBD1
v_call: TRBV27
cdr3_aa: CASSMSGTVYEQYF
cdr3_nt: TGTGCCAGCAGTATGTCCGGGACAGTGTACGAGCAGTACTTC

cdr3_length: 14
j_call: TRBJ1-2
clone_size: -
d_call: TRBD1
v_call: TRBV2
cdr3_aa: CASRETGGLHGYTF
cdr3_nt: TGTGCCAGCAGGGAGACAGGGGGACTTCATGGCTACACCTTC

cdr3_length: 15
j_call: TRBJ2-6
clone_size: -
d_call: -
v_call: TRBV7-9
cdr3_aa: CASSFGGAGANVLTF
cdr3_nt: TGTGCCAGCAGCTTTGGAGGGGCTGGGGCCAACGTCCTGACTTTC

cdr3_length: 15
j_call: TRBJ2-7
clone_size: -
d_call: -
v_call: TRBV19
cdr3_aa: CASSRGRLTNYEQYF
cdr3_nt: TGTGCCAGTAGTAGGGGCCGCCTTACCAACTACGAGCAGTACTTC

cdr3_length: 13
j_call: TRBJ2-1
clone_size: -
d_call: TRBD1
v_call: TRBV19
cdr3_aa: CASSYRGFNEQFF
cdr3_nt: TGTGCCAGTAGTTACAGGGGTTTCAATGAGCAGTTCTTC

cdr3_length: 14
j_call: TRBJ2-7
clone_size: -
d_call: -
v_call: TRBV13
cdr3_aa: CASSSLRSSYEQYF
cdr3_nt: TGTGCCAGCAGTTCCCTGAGGAGTTCCTACGAGCAGTACTTC

cdr3_length: 11
j_call: TRBJ2-1
clone_size: -
d_call: -
v_call: TRBV2
cdr3_aa: CASSERQGQFF
cdr3_nt: TGTGCCAGCAGTGAAAGGCAGGGGCAGTTCTTC

cdr3_length: 16
j_call: TRBJ1-2
clone_size: -
d_call: -
v_call: TRBV6-1
cdr3_aa: CASSEGQAVANYGYTF
cdr3_nt: TGTGCCAGCAGTGAAGGGCAGGCCGTAGCTAACTATGGCTACACCTTC

cdr3_length: 17
j_call: TRBJ2-1
clone_size: -
d_call: -
v_call: TRBV4-1
cdr3_aa: CASSQGRAGLAYNEQFF
cdr3_nt: TGCGCCAGCAGCCAAGGTCGGGCGGGACTCGCCTACAATGAGCAGTTCTTC

cdr3_length: 15
j_call: TRBJ1-2
clone_size: few
d_call: -
v_call: TRBV28
cdr3_aa: CASSPIYRTVYGYTF
cdr3_nt: TGTGCCAGCAGTCCTATATACCGGACAGTCTATGGCTACACCTTC

cdr3_length: 14
j_call: TRBJ2-7
clone_size: once
d_call: -
v_call: TRBV6-5
cdr3_aa: CASSYSRHGVEQYF
cdr3_nt: TGTGCCAGCAGTTACTCGAGGCACGGGGTTGAGCAGTACTTC